One and the same sample provided the 20 T cell receptor beta chains below, sequenced in a study of blood T cell repertoires in COVID-19. TCRdb's table, derived via immunoSEQ multiplex PCR, lists solely in-frame clones and lacks some. The data show over 65,000 clones, over 85% seen once. Sequencing was done on a sample of peripheral blood. All receptors come from a human donor in a cohort sampled during active COVID-19.

This clone was seen only once. This sequence joins TRBV4-2 and TRBJ2-1; 8 bases align to TRBD2. CDR3 length equals 15 residues. Unmatched junction bases numbered 2, after V lost 0 bases and J lost 4 bases. Germline loops: CDR1 LGHNA, CDR2 YNFKEQ. The CDR3 nucleotides are TGTGCCAGCAGCCAAGAATTAGCGGGGTACAATGAGCAGTTCTTC. This gives the protein CASSQELAGYNEQFF.

The chain is built from TRBV3-1 (or the pseudogene TRBV3-2) and TRBJ2-3, with 7 positions matching TRBD2. The ends lost 0 bases at V and 3 bases at J; junction bases unmatched: 6. The CDR3 is 16 residues long. Germline V gene lookup returns CDR1 LGHDT and CDR2 YNNKEL (reference sequence). The CDR3 region has the DNA TGTGCCAGCAGCCAAGAGCTAGCGGCCCAAACAGATACGCAGTATTTT. It yields the protein CASSQELAAQTDTQYF.

V gene TRBV28 combines with J gene TRBJ1-5; D possibly corresponds to TRBD1 (5 bases). Trimming cost V 7 bases and J 7 bases, with 11 bases left between them. The CDR3 has 12 amino acids. Per germline, CDR1 MDHEN and CDR2 SYDVKM. CDR3 protein: CASTSGGQPQHF. The CDR3 DNA follows: TGTGCCAGCACCTCCGGGGGACAGCCCCAGCATTTT.

The J gene is TRBJ1-2, the V gene TRBV4-1; the D gene is possibly TRBD1 (5 bases). The length of the CDR3 is 14 residues. Per germline, CDR1 MGHRA and CDR2 YSYEKL. V lost 0 bases to trimming and J lost 2 bases, with 7 bases between them. This chain's CDR3 is CASSQDPGNYGYTF. The CDR3 nucleotides are TGCGCCAGCAGCCAAGATCCAGGGAACTATGGCTACACCTTC.

The V gene is TRBV4-1, the J gene TRBJ2-2; TRBD2 matches at 11 bases. The CDR3 spans 18 residues. The V gene end was trimmed by 4 bases and the J gene end by 4 bases; junction bases not matched to a gene: 11. Germline V CDR1 and CDR2: MGHRA, YSYEKL. The CDR3 DNA is TGCGCCAGCAGCCGCGCGTGGACCGGGACTAGCGGCACCGGGGAGCTGTTTTTT. Translated, it gives CASSRAWTGTSGTGELFF.

This chain links TRBV3-1 (or the pseudogene TRBV3-2) with TRBJ1-6; a weak D match, TRBD1 (6 bases). The CDR3 spans 14 residues. Trimming left V 1 base short and J 11 bases short, with 12 bases between. CDR1 and CDR2 (germline): LGHDT, YNNKEL (reference sequence). CDR3 nucleotide sequence: TGTGCCAGCAGCCAAGGTAGGGGGATTCCACCCCTCCACTTT. Its translation is CASSQGRGIPPLHF.

V usage is TRBV3-1 (or the pseudogene TRBV3-2) and J usage is TRBJ1-4, with D hard to call. V was shortened by 1 base and J by 8 bases, with 17 bases between the two germline ends. The CDR3 contains 16 residues. Germline CDR1 is LGHDT and CDR2 is YNNKEL (reference sequence). In DNA form, the CDR3 reads TGTGCCAGCAGCCAAGCTTTGGCTTCCGGAGGGGAAAAACTGTTTTTT. This translates into CASSQALASGGEKLFF.

This chain uses TRBV7-3 with TRBJ2-1, with 8 bases matching TRBD2. Losses at the gene ends were 5 bases for V and 7 bases for J; bases not matched to a gene: 19. The germline CDR1 and CDR2 sequences are SGHTA and FQGTGA. The CDR3 spans 18 residues. In nucleotides, the CDR3 is TGTGCCAGCAGCATCACTGCCGCAAGCGGGAGCTTGAGGAATGAGCAGTTCTTC. Translated: CASSITAASGSLRNEQFF.

The rearrangement links TRBV7-9 to TRBJ2-3; D may be TRBD2 (6 bases). V dropped 5 bases and J dropped 0 bases, with 12 bases sitting between them. The CDR3 contains 15 residues. Germline V gene data show CDR1 as SEHNR and CDR2 as FQNEAQ (reference sequence). The DNA of the CDR3 is TGTGCCAGCAGCCGCCAGCGGGTCAGCACAGATACGCAGTATTTT. Its protein product is CASSRQRVSTDTQYF. Looking up the rest from reference TRBV7-9 and TRBJ2-3 gives the full variable domain: DTGVSQNPRHKITKRGQNVTFRCDPISEHNRLYWYRQTLGQGPEFLTYFQNEAQLEKSRLLSDRFSAERPKGSFSTLEIQRTEQGDSAMYLCASSRQRVSTDTQYFGPGTRLTVL.

This clone was seen only a few times. This chain joins TRBV2 and TRBJ2-5, with D perhaps TRBD2 (6 bases). In germline, CDR1 is SNHLY, CDR2 FYNNEI. This CDR3 spans 13 amino acids. The V end was cut by 5 bases, the J end by 5 bases, with 12 bases between. The CDR3 loop is CASSPSGRETQYF. In DNA, the CDR3 is TGTGCCAGCAGTCCTTCGGGGAGGGAGACCCAGTACTTC.

The chain links TRBV7-2 to TRBJ2-3; TRBD2 agrees at 9 bases. The CDR3 runs to 18 residues. Trimming took 0 bases from V and 1 from J; bases not matched to a gene: 8. From germline, CDR1 is SGHTA and CDR2 FQGNSA. The CDR3 spells CASSLAQSGRLGTDTQYF. CDR3 nucleotides: TGTGCCAGCAGCTTAGCGCAGAGCGGGAGGTTGGGCACAGATACGCAGTATTTT.

The chain couples TRBV6-5 to TRBJ1-5; 7 bases fit TRBD1. V dropped 7 bases and J dropped 7; count of bases not matched to a gene: 7. The CDR3 is 13 residues long. Germline CDR1 MNHEY, CDR2 SVGAGI. This CDR3 reads CASTTGSGQPQHF. DNA for the CDR3: TGTGCCAGCACGACAGGGTCGGGGCAGCCCCAGCATTTT.

The rearrangement joins TRBV18 to TRBJ2-1; TRBD2 matches 12 bases. Germline lookup yields CDR1 KGHSH and CDR2 LQKENI. The junction had 3 bases not matched to a gene; V was cut back by 3 bases and J by 3 bases. The length of the CDR3 is 16 residues. CDR3 amino acids: CASSPLTSGSYNEQFF. In DNA, the CDR3 is TGTGCCAGCTCACCCCTGACTAGCGGGAGCTACAATGAGCAGTTCTTC.

The chain links TRBV6-2 or TRBV6-3 to TRBJ2-7, with D maybe TRBD2 (5 bases). Trimming left V 6 bases short and J 1 base short, with 10 bases between. CDR1 and CDR2 (germline): MNHEY, SVGEGT. The length of the CDR3 is 13 residues. The CDR3 DNA is TGTGCCAGCAGCCGAGGGTCGTCCTACGAGCAGTACTTC. This codes for CASSRGSSYEQYF.

The V and J genes are TRBV5-6 and TRBJ2-3; D is perhaps TRBD2 (6 bases). The CDR3 loop spans 13 amino acids. The germline CDR1 and CDR2 sequences are SGHDT and YYEEEE. V shed 4 bases and J shed 10 bases, with 16 bases lying between them. The CDR3 sequence is CASSLGLGLAQYF. CDR3 nucleotide sequence: TGTGCCAGCAGCCTGGGACTGGGGCTGGCGCAGTATTTT.

CDR3 protein: CASSLQTGAEEQYF. The CDR3 region has the DNA TGTGCCAGCAGTCTCCAGACAGGGGCGGAAGAGCAGTACTTC. The chain links TRBV6-5 to TRBJ2-7; 8 bases align to TRBD1. Germline trimming cut 5 bases from V and 7 bases from J; bases unmatched to any gene: 10. The V gene's germline CDR1 is MNHEY and CDR2 SVGAGI. There are 14 residues in the CDR3.

The J gene is TRBJ2-2, the V gene TRBV7-2, with no clear D. V lost 1 base, J lost 4 bases, and 10 bases lay in between. There are 15 residues in the CDR3. The germline gives CDR1 SGHTA, CDR2 FQGNSA. The CDR3: CASSLGRTVTGELFF. The CDR3 DNA reads TGTGCCAGCAGCTTAGGTCGAACAGTCACCGGGGAGCTGTTTTTT.

This clone was counted only a few times. CDR3 protein: CVTQGTYEQYF. As DNA, the CDR3 is TGTGTCACGCAGGGAACCTACGAGCAGTACTTC. The chain is built from TRBV19 and TRBJ2-7, with TRBD1 as a possible D gene (5 bases). Germline assignment: CDR1 LNHDA and CDR2 SQIVND (reference sequence). This CDR3 region has 11 residues.

This chain links TRBV5-1 with TRBJ1-1, with D maybe TRBD1 (5 bases). The germline V and J ends were trimmed by 3 bases and 1 base, with 13 bases remaining between them. Germline values: CDR1 SGHRS, CDR2 YFSETQ. The CDR3 runs to 15 residues. CDR3 DNA: TGCGCCAGCAGCTCCGGGGGACGGGAGAACACTGAAGCTTTCTTT. It encodes CASSSGGRENTEAFF.

The rearrangement joins TRBV14 to TRBJ2-3; 12 nucleotides line up with TRBD2. Trimming took 4 bases from V and 2 from J; bases not matched to a gene: 1. CDR1 SGHDN and CDR2 FVKESK come from the germline V gene. The length of the CDR3 is 15 residues. The CDR3 bases are TGTGCCAGCAGCCGACTAGCGGGAGCCACAGATACGCAGTATTTT. Translated, it gives CASSRLAGATDTQYF. The full variable domain, completed using reference TRBV14 and TRBJ2-3, is EAGVTQFPSHSVIEKGQTVTLRCDPISGHDNLYWYRRVMGKEIKFLLHFVKESKQDESGMPNNRFLAERTGGTYSTLKVQPAELEDSGVYFCASSRLAGATDTQYFGPGTRLTVL.